A selection of T cell receptor beta chains follows, all from one sample in a study of blood T cell repertoires in COVID-19. TCRdb's copy holds only in-frame clones and misses some; the assay was immunoSEQ multiplex PCR. This table has about 60,000 clones, about 76% appearing once. The specimen was peripheral blood. The receptors were sampled from a human donor in a cohort sampled during active COVID-19. Both conserved end residues are trimmed from each CDR3. D genes are given only for firm matches. Clone size is stated in some rows and not others, as once, few, many or a class when expanded.

d_call clone_size v_call cdr3_aa
- few TRBV3-1/TRBV3-2 ASSQDLKGRGTDTQY
TRBD2 - TRBV5-1 ASSFSSSGSDEQF
TRBD1 - TRBV10-3 AADRGGTGELF
TRBD2 - TRBV5-1 ASSPRTSGGTNEQF
TRBD1 - TRBV6-6 ATQQGADEKLF
TRBD1 - TRBV2 ASSERLRTGGAGQF
- - TRBV28 ASSLQAGNSYEQY
TRBD1 - TRBV5-1 ASSLGTGVRGQNEAF
TRBD1 - TRBV9 ASSVGTGPNNEQF
TRBD2 - TRBV4-2 ASSQVSGGADTQY
TRBD2 - TRBV5-4 ASSPRRGGINEQF
- - TRBV28 ASSGQYNEQF
TRBD1 few TRBV4-2 ASSQDRQGGNTIY
- few TRBV10-1 ASSRPGSYEQY
TRBD2 - TRBV3-1/TRBV3-2 ASSQERLAGKETQY
TRBD2 - TRBV10-2 ASSAREGYEQY
TRBD2 few TRBV5-5 ASSFSGTTSEQY
TRBD2 - TRBV7-9 ASSPTLAAYSYNEQF
TRBD1 few TRBV3-1/TRBV3-2 ASSQVAGTGASTDTQY
- - TRBV27 ASSYPGGTGNTIY
- - TRBV6-5 ASSYAAGKTGELF
TRBD1 - TRBV3-1/TRBV3-2 ASSQEWDRERGGYT
TRBD1 - TRBV6-5 ASSIDGTAIYGYT
- - TRBV18 ASSPRELNSPLH
- - TRBV4-3 ASSQDKSSPLH
TRBD1 - TRBV3-1/TRBV3-2 ASSKGTANQPQH
TRBD1 - TRBV19 ASSISGQGANTIY
TRBD1 - TRBV7-3 ASSLAGTGNEQF
- - TRBV12-3/TRBV12-4 AGQGNSGNTIY
- few TRBV5-1 ASSLEGRGRETQY
- - TRBV28 ASSPSAGKVPHNEQF
- many TRBV25-1 ASGKRGEQF
- - TRBV24-1 ATHSGGTSYNEQF
TRBD1 - TRBV10-3 AISEAPTGATQETQY
TRBD1 - TRBV6-6 ASSRQGDQPQH
- few TRBV5-1 ASSLEGGLTDTQY
- - TRBV19 ASTPGLYTGELF
- - TRBV3-1/TRBV3-2 ASSPQRTSNQPQH
- - TRBV21-1 ASSKVSLLVGKY
TRBD1 - TRBV19 ASTTGGTQY
- once TRBV7-2 ASSLARDYGYT
TRBD1 - TRBV7-9 ASSSIGQDGPYEQY
TRBD2 - TRBV7-3 ASSLEAGRYNEQF
- - TRBV5-8 ASSSTRGRGGYT
- - TRBV19 ASIGGSGSYNEQF
TRBD1 - TRBV4-2 ASSQTGTGGGNEQF
- - TRBV2 ASSGQGESSPLH
- - TRBV21-1 ASRQGASNQPQH
TRBD2 - TRBV6-5 ASSRGTSSDTQY
TRBD2 - TRBV2 ASKASGANTGELF
TRBD1 - TRBV27 ASSFIGRGLTNTEAF
TRBD1 - TRBV24-1 ATSGQANTGELF
TRBD1 few TRBV19 ASSGQGGGQPQH
TRBD1 - TRBV19 ASSGQAWNEQF
- - TRBV12-3/TRBV12-4 ASLGQNNYGYT